These 21 T cell receptor beta chains share one sample of origin, sequenced in a study of T cells in narcolepsy. Here immunoSEQ multiplex PCR was the method, and the copy in TCRdb shows in-frame clones only, minus some. The sample has about 40,000 clones, approximately 89% seen once. What was sequenced was CD45RA- memory CD4+ T cells from PBMCs. These receptors all stem from a human donor with narcolepsy.

The V and J genes are TRBV6-6 and TRBJ2-7; a possible D gene is TRBD2 (6 bases). The CDR3 totals 14 residues. Germline assignment: CDR1 MNHNY and CDR2 SVGAGI (reference sequence). The V end lost 4 bases, the J end lost 2 bases, and 12 bases lay between the germline ends. CDR3 region: CASSSGGTPYEQYF. The CDR3 nucleotides read TGTGCCAGCAGTTCGGGTGGGACTCCCTACGAGCAGTACTTC.

The chain recombines TRBV2 with TRBJ2-1, with 13 bases identical to TRBD2. The V gene end was trimmed by 7 bases and the J gene end by 9 bases; junction bases not matched to a gene: 6. Per the germline V gene, CDR1 is SNHLY and CDR2 is FYNNEI. This CDR3 contains 14 residues. The CDR3 DNA reads TGTGCCAGCAACGGACTAGCGGGAGAGGGTGAGCAGTTCTTC. Translation: CASNGLAGEGEQFF.

V and J are TRBV6-5 and TRBJ2-5; tentatively, D is TRBD2 (5 bases). The germline CDR1 and CDR2 sequences are MNHEY and SVGAGI. V lost 7 bases and J lost 5, with 14 bases in between. This CDR3 is 13 amino acids long. CDR3 nucleotides: TGTGCCAGCACCTTACCGGGGAAGGAGACCCAGTACTTC. Protein: CASTLPGKETQYF.

This chain connects TRBV6-5 to TRBJ1-6; maybe TRBD1 (6 bases). Trimming pared 5 bases from V and 10 bases from J, leaving 18 bases between. The CDR3 spans 15 residues. Looked up from germline, CDR1 is MNHEY and CDR2 is SVGAGI. The CDR3 DNA follows: TGTGCCAGCAGTCAAACAGGGTTGAGAGGCTCACCCCTCCACTTT. Its translation: CASSQTGLRGSPLHF.

V usage is TRBV7-2 and J usage is TRBJ2-1; perhaps D is TRBD1 or TRBD2 (5 bases each). This CDR3 has 15 amino acids. CDR1 is SGHTA and CDR2 is FQGNSA in the germline V gene. Trimming cost V 6 bases and J 11 bases, with 23 bases left between them. CDR3 sequence (DNA): TGTGCCAGCAGGCGGACGGACGGGGCCCAGTATAAGCAGTTCTTC. This codes for CASRRTDGAQYKQFF.

The chain joins TRBV18 to TRBJ2-3; possibly TRBD1 or TRBD2 for D (7 bases each). The CDR3 runs 15 residues. The V end lost 0 bases, the J end lost 7 bases, and 14 bases lay between the germline ends. Germline V lookup: CDR1 KGHSH, CDR2 LQKENI. CDR3 region: CASSPPQGGSHTQYF. CDR3 DNA: TGTGCCAGCTCACCACCCCAGGGGGGGAGTCATACGCAGTATTTT. Drawing the rest from reference TRBV18 and TRBJ2-3, the complete variable domain is NAGVMQNPRHLVRRRGQEARLRCSPMKGHSHVYWYRQLPEEGLKFMVYLQKENIIDESGMPKERFSAEFPKEGPSILRIQQVVRGDSAAYFCASSPPQGGSHTQYFGPGTRLTVL.

The gene calls are TRBV2 and TRBJ1-5; no reliable D call. CDR3 length equals 13 residues. Germline V lookup: CDR1 SNHLY, CDR2 FYNNEI. V was trimmed by 3 bases and J by 5 bases, leaving 8 bases between them. The CDR3 nucleotides read TGTGCCAGCAGTGAGGAGGTAGATCAGCCCCAGCATTTT. This encodes CASSEEVDQPQHF.

The chain joins TRBV5-5 to TRBJ1-1; TRBD1 matches 7 bases. Germline trimming cut 4 bases from V and 5 bases from J; bases unmatched to any gene: 11. CDR3 length: 15 residues. CDR1 is SGHKS, CDR2 YYEKEE, per germline (reference sequence). The CDR3 sequence: CASSGGGQRKTEAFF. The CDR3 DNA reads TGTGCCAGCAGCGGAGGGGGACAGAGAAAAACTGAAGCTTTCTTT.

V gene TRBV11-2 combines with J gene TRBJ1-4, with a tentative D call TRBD1 (5 bases). From germline, CDR1 is SGHAT and CDR2 FQNNGV. V lost 4 bases to trimming and J lost 10 bases, with 16 bases between them. The CDR3 contains 14 residues. CDR3 DNA: TGTGCCAGCAGCTCAAGGGGCTTACGGGGAAAACTGTTTTTT. Protein: CASSSRGLRGKLFF.

The CDR3 nucleotides are TGTGCCATCAGTGAGTCGCCCGAAAGGCGCACAGATACGCAGTATTTT. Protein sequence: CAISESPERRTDTQYF. The genes are TRBV10-3 and TRBJ2-3, with unresolved D. The ends were cut back, 0 bases at V and 1 base at J, with 11 bases in the middle. The V gene's germline CDR1 is ENHRY and CDR2 SYGVKD. This CDR3 is built from 16 residues.

V is TRBV28 and J is TRBJ1-2, with TRBD1 matching 8 bases. The J segment lost 8 bases and the V segment lost 5 bases, leaving 7 bases of the junction unmatched. Germline CDR1 and CDR2: MDHEN and SYDVKM. The CDR3 length is 13 residues. CDR3 nucleotide sequence: TGTGCCAGCAGTCCTCAGGGGGCGAGGGGCTACACCTTC. Translated: CASSPQGARGYTF.

The rearrangement uses TRBV7-6 and TRBJ1-1; D is ambiguous. The CDR3 has 13 amino acids. V shed 5 bases and J shed 3 bases, with 10 bases lying between them. From germline, CDR1 is SGHVS and CDR2 FNYEAQ. The CDR3 spells CASSRTADTEAFF. In DNA, the CDR3 is TGTGCCAGCAGCCGAACAGCGGACACTGAAGCTTTCTTT.

J is TRBJ1-1 and V is TRBV30, with 7 bases identical to TRBD1. The germline V gene has CDR1 GTSNPN and CDR2 SVGIG (reference sequence). The CDR3 has 13 residues. The V gene end was trimmed by 5 bases and the J gene end by 1 base; junction bases not matched to a gene: 4. CDR3 loop: CAWDGTANTEAFF. Written as DNA, the CDR3 is TGTGCCTGGGATGGGACAGCGAACACTGAAGCTTTCTTT.

The chain uses TRBV5-4 and TRBJ2-1; tentatively, D is TRBD2 (6 bases). Germline CDR1 SGHNT, CDR2 YYREEE (reference sequence). The CDR3 runs to 13 residues. The V end lost 4 bases, the J end lost 7 bases, and 12 bases lay between the germline ends. The CDR3 loop is CASSLGTLNEQFF. Written as DNA, the CDR3 is TGTGCCAGCAGCCTTGGGACTTTGAATGAGCAGTTCTTC.

The gene calls are TRBV10-3 and TRBJ1-3, with D unclear. Trimming took off 4 bases at V and 0 bases at J, with 7 bases between the two ends. This CDR3 has 14 amino acids. CDR1 is ENHRY and CDR2 is SYGVKD in the germline V gene. CDR3 loop: CAISGYDSGNTIYF. Here the CDR3 DNA reads TGTGCCATCAGTGGGTACGACTCTGGAAACACCATATATTTT.

For this clone: Other nucleotide sequences from this sample produce the same CDR3. The genes are TRBV27 and TRBJ2-7, with D unclear. The germline V gene encodes CDR1 MNHEY and CDR2 SMNVEV (reference sequence). The V gene lost 6 bases and the J gene lost 6 bases, with 15 bases spanning the gap. The CDR3 contains 13 residues. The CDR3 DNA reads as TGTGCCAGCAGCCTTTTGGGGAAGGGCGAGCAGTACTTC. It is translated as CASSLLGKGEQYF.

The V call is TRBV19, the J call TRBJ2-3; TRBD2 matches 8 bases. V was pared by 0 bases and J by 0 bases, with 8 bases of the junction left unmatched. Germline CDR1 and CDR2: LNHDA and SQIVND (reference sequence). This CDR3 contains 18 residues. CDR3 protein: CASSIDSSGRESTDTQYF. The CDR3 DNA reads TGTGCCAGTAGTATAGATTCTAGCGGGCGTGAGAGCACAGATACGCAGTATTTT.

This clone has just a few counts. The gene calls are TRBV9 and TRBJ2-5, with 8 bases that match TRBD1. J was trimmed by 4 bases and V by 4 bases; bases with no gene match: 9. The CDR3 is 15 residues long. Germline V gene data show CDR1 as SGDLS and CDR2 as YYNGEE. The CDR3 DNA reads TGTGCCAGCAGCAACGGACAGGGTTTCGTAGAGACCCAGTACTTC. This codes for CASSNGQGFVETQYF.

This clone appeared once. The rearrangement uses TRBV4-3 and TRBJ2-5, with 8 bases aligning to TRBD1. Trimming removed 4 bases from V and 10 bases from J; junction bases left unmatched: 8. The CDR3 extends over 13 amino acids. Germline V gene lookup returns CDR1 LGHNA and CDR2 YSLEER. CDR3 amino acids: CASSLTDRGDQYF. In DNA form, the CDR3 reads TGCGCCAGCAGCCTAACTGACAGGGGAGACCAGTACTTC.

This clone occurred a few times. V is TRBV11-2 and J is TRBJ2-1; the D is unclear. The CDR3 is 12 residues long. The V end was cut by 6 bases, the J end by 6 bases, with 9 bases between. Germline V lookup: CDR1 SGHAT, CDR2 FQNNGV. This chain's CDR3 is CASREGPNEQFF. The DNA of the CDR3 is TGTGCCAGCAGGGAAGGGCCCAATGAGCAGTTCTTC.

The chain carries TRBV6-6 and TRBJ2-1; 8 nucleotides match TRBD2. The CDR3 runs 16 residues. The germline V gene encodes CDR1 MNHNY and CDR2 SVGAGI (reference sequence). V was clipped by 2 bases and J by 0 bases; unmatched bases: 3. The CDR3 DNA sequence: TGTGCCAGCAGTTACGGTAGCGGGATCTCCTACAATGAGCAGTTCTTC. Its protein product is CASSYGSGISYNEQFF.